These 13 T cell receptor beta chains share one sample of origin, sequenced in a study of vaccination effects on CD4 cells after COVID-19. Peptide-pool stimulation followed by sequencing identified expanded antigen-specific CD4+ clonotypes in the ViraFEST assay. When around 10 days of culture had elapsed, CD4+ T cells were isolated. SARS-CoV-2 infection was confirmed by PCR in the person between March and December 2020. Two doses of BNT162b2 or mRNA-1273 vaccine were administered to participants. Using immunoSEQ multiplex PCR, the repertoire was profiled, and TCRdb retains in-frame clones only, with some absent. The table has 17,000 or so clones, 76% seen once. No antigen has been identified for these receptors. Sequenced here: CD4+ T cells from PBMCs cultured with SARS-CoV-2 spike peptides, sampled after COVID-19 vaccination. These receptors came from a human donor who had a prior SARS-CoV-2 infection.

V usage is TRBV5-1 and J usage is TRBJ1-1, with D hard to call. CDR1 is SGHRS, CDR2 YFSETQ, per germline. The germline V and J ends were trimmed by 0 bases and 3 bases, with 9 bases remaining between them. CDR3 size: 14 residues. CDR3 nucleotide sequence: TGCGCCAGCAGCTTGGCTTACGGGGACACTGAAGCTTTCTTT. Encoded protein: CASSLAYGDTEAFF.

In its sample, this clone is medium-sized. This sequence joins TRBV5-1 and TRBJ2-1; the match to TRBD2 covers 12 bases. The V gene's germline CDR1 is SGHRS and CDR2 YFSETQ. Unmatched junction bases numbered 4, after V lost 4 bases and J lost 5 bases. There are 15 residues in the CDR3. The CDR3: CASSRRLAGDNEQFF. CDR3 bases: TGCGCCAGCAGCCGTCGACTAGCGGGAGACAATGAGCAGTTCTTC.

The rearrangement links TRBV5-5 to TRBJ2-4; 9 positions agree with TRBD1. The CDR3 consists of 16 residues. The J segment lost 13 bases and the V segment lost 0 bases, leaving 14 bases of the junction unmatched. The germline CDR1 and CDR2 sequences are SGHKS and YYEKEE (reference sequence). The CDR3 bases are TGTGCCAGCAGCTTGGCCGGGACAGGGTCGTTCGAGCTCCAGTACTTC. This translates into CASSLAGTGSFELQYF.

The chain employs TRBV7-9 and TRBJ2-5, with TRBD1 identical over 12 bases. V was pared by 1 base and J by 5 bases, with 5 bases of the junction left unmatched. The CDR3 runs 16 residues. CDR1 and CDR2 (germline): SEHNR, FQNEAQ (reference sequence). The DNA for the CDR3 is TGTGCCAGCAGCTTAGGGGACAGGGGGCTCCGGGAGACCCAGTACTTC. Its protein product is CASSLGDRGLRETQYF.

This chain connects TRBV4-3 to TRBJ2-6; either TRBD1 or TRBD2 may supply D (5 bases each). CDR3 length: 15 amino acids. Trimming took 5 bases from V and 4 from J, leaving 12 bases between them. From germline, CDR1 is LGHNA and CDR2 YSLEER. As DNA, the CDR3 is TGCGCCAGCAGCAATGGGGGATCAGGGGCCAACGTCCTGACTTTC. Translated, it gives CASSNGGSGANVLTF.

This chain joins TRBV7-2 and TRBJ2-1, with D possibly TRBD1 on 6 matching bases. The CDR3 contains 14 residues. Germline loops: CDR1 SGHTA, CDR2 FQGNSA. V shed 2 bases and J shed 15 bases, with 20 bases lying between them. CDR3 residues: CASSLIISGAGAFF. CDR3 nucleotides: TGTGCCAGCAGCTTAATTATATCGGGCGCAGGGGCGTTCTTC.

Only a few counts were recorded for this clone. The rearrangement joins TRBV7-9 to TRBJ2-5, with D tentatively TRBD1 (5 bases). Trimming shortened V by 2 bases and J by 0 bases, and 10 bases separated the two germline ends. The CDR3 is made up of 15 amino acids. Germline V gene lookup returns CDR1 SEHNR and CDR2 FQNEAQ (reference sequence). The CDR3 protein is CASSLQGGDQETQYF. CDR3 in DNA: TGTGCCAGCAGCTTACAGGGTGGGGACCAAGAGACCCAGTACTTC.

The chain links TRBV10-3 to TRBJ1-4; TRBD1 is a possible D gene (5 bases). The V end was cut by 2 bases, the J end by 7 bases, with 17 bases between. Germline CDR1 is ENHRY and CDR2 is SYGVKD. The CDR3 covers 16 residues. Written as DNA, the CDR3 is TGTGCCATCAGTGAGCATGGGTCCACAGGTACTGAAAAACTGTTTTTT. Protein product: CAISEHGSTGTEKLFF.

J is TRBJ1-6 and V is TRBV2, with TRBD1 as a possible D gene (5 bases). V lost 6 bases to trimming and J lost 7 bases, with 13 bases between them. This CDR3 comprises 14 residues. The germline gives CDR1 SNHLY, CDR2 FYNNEI. The CDR3 loop is CASRRRVANSPLHF. DNA for the CDR3: TGTGCCAGCAGACGCAGGGTGGCCAATTCACCCCTCCACTTT.

Notes on this clone: The junction differs from germline at one of its ends, possibly a read error. V usage is TRBV7-9 and J usage is TRBJ2-1, with D perhaps matching TRBD1 (6 bases). The V gene's germline CDR1 is SEHNR and CDR2 FQNEAQ (reference sequence). The CDR3 is 16 amino acids. The CDR3 region is CASSLITGTPYNEQFF. DNA for the CDR3: TGTGCCAGCAGTCTCATTACCGGGACACCCTATAATGAGCAGTTCTTC.

This sequence joins TRBV9 and TRBJ2-1; 7 nucleotides match TRBD2. V gave up 4 bases and J gave up 2 bases; unmatched junction bases: 6. The V gene's germline CDR1 is SGDLS and CDR2 YYNGEE. This CDR3 has 15 residues. CDR3 region: CASSPMGGTYNEQFF. CDR3 DNA: TGTGCCAGCAGCCCAATGGGGGGGACCTACAATGAGCAGTTCTTC. Based on the CDR3 plus reference TRBV9 and TRBJ2-1, the full variable domain is DSGVTQTPKHLITATGQRVTLRCSPRSGDLSVYWYQQSLDQGLQFLIQYYNGEERAKGNILERFSAQQFPDLHSELNLSSLELGDSALYFCASSPMGGTYNEQFFGPGTRLTVL.

J is TRBJ2-5 and V is TRBV10-3; D is undetermined. V was pared by 5 bases and J by 2 bases, with 12 bases between. CDR1 is ENHRY, CDR2 SYGVKD, per germline. This CDR3 is 14 amino acids long. CDR3 bases: TGTGCCATCAGTACCTTCTCCCAGCAAGAGACCCAGTACTTC. This translates into CAISTFSQQETQYF.

The rearrangement uses TRBV2 and TRBJ1-2; a weak D match, TRBD1 (5 bases). The CDR3 contains 14 residues. Trimming stripped 7 bases from V and 8 bases from J, with 20 bases between. CDR1 SNHLY and CDR2 FYNNEI come from the germline V gene. CDR3 DNA: TGTGCCAGCAAGATCGGGACTGTGGGAACCGGCTACACCTTC. The encoded protein is CASKIGTVGTGYTF.